This T cell receptor (beta chain) came from a study of blood T cell repertoires in COVID-19. Turning to the study itself: Acute-phase and convalescent COVID-19 samples originated in the United States, Italy and Spain.

Germline V CDR1 and CDR2: SGHNT, YYREEE (reference sequence). Between the trimmed V and J ends, which lost 4 bases and 6 bases, there was a span of 13 bases. The CDR3 is 13 amino acids. Generated by immunoSEQ multiplex PCR, the TCRdb table keeps only in-frame clones and is missing some. Of 250,000 to 350,000 clones in the sample, 80% to 90% were seen once. Points on this clone: Within the sample, other DNA sequences also encode this same CDR3.

The origin of this receptor is a young man who had recovered from COVID-19. Sequences were obtained from peripheral blood. The chain employs TRBV5-4 and TRBJ1-2; maybe TRBD1 (6 bases). DNA of the CDR3: TGTGCCAGCAGCGCGACAGGATCGGATGGCTACACCTTC. It encodes CASSATGSDGYTF.